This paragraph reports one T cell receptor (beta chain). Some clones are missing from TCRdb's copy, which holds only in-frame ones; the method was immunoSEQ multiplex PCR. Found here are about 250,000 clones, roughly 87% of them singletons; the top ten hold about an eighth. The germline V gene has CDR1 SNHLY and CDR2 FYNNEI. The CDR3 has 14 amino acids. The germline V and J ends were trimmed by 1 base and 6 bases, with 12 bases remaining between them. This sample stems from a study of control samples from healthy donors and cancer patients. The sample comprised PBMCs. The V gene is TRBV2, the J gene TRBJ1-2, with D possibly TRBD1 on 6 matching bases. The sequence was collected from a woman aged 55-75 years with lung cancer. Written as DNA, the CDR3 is TGTGCCAGCAGTGAAGTATTCGGGGGCAATGGCTACACCTTC. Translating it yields CASSEVFGGNGYTF. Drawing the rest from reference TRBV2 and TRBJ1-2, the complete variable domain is EPEVTQTPSHQVTQMGQEVILRCVPISNHLYFYWYRQILGQKVEFLVSFYNNEISEKSEIFDDQFSVERPDGSNFTLKIRSTKLEDSAMYFCASSEVFGGNGYTFGSGTRLTVV.